The 2 T cell receptor beta chains presented below share a single source sample, sequenced in a study of radiotherapy plus CTLA-4 blockade in lung cancer. The method was immunoSEQ multiplex PCR; TCRdb's version includes in-frame clones alone and lacks a portion of them. The sample holds about 31,000 clones, more than 75% seen once. This specimen was peripheral blood, taken from a patient treated with radiotherapy plus ipilimumab. These receptor sequences come from a human donor with non-small cell lung cancer who had stable disease on radiotherapy plus ipilimumab.

A single count supports this clone. The chain joins TRBV5-8 to TRBJ2-3, with D perhaps being TRBD1 or TRBD2 (6 bases each). Germline V gives CDR1 SGHTS, CDR2 YDEGEE. The CDR3 loop spans 15 amino acids. V gave up 0 bases and J gave up 8 bases, with 16 bases separating them. The CDR3 region is CASSLAGGLGFTQYF. CDR3 coding DNA: TGTGCCAGCAGCTTGGCCGGGGGCCTCGGGTTTACGCAGTATTTT. Drawing the rest from reference TRBV5-8 and TRBJ2-3, the complete variable domain is EAGVTQSPTHLIKTRGQQATLRCSPISGHTSVYWYQQALGLGLQFLLWYDEGEERNRGNFPPRFSGRQFPNYSSELNVNALELEDSALYLCASSLAGGLGFTQYFGPGTRLTVL.

This clone was picked up one time. The chain combines TRBV6-1 with TRBJ1-1; 8 bases match TRBD1. V lost 8 bases, J lost 6 bases, and 8 bases stayed unmatched. The germline CDR1 and CDR2 sequences are MNHNS and SASEGT. The CDR3 extends over 13 amino acids. As DNA, the CDR3 is TGTGCCAGCCAGACTCCAGGGGGCCCTGAAGCTTTCTTT. Amino acids: CASQTPGGPEAFF.